These T cell receptor beta chains were read from a single sample in a study of T cell responses to AZD1222 COVID-19 vaccine. Libraries were prepared by immunoSEQ multiplex PCR; TCRdb keeps only in-frame clonotypes and omits some of them. This table holds about 130,000 clones, approximately 88% found once. The material was peripheral blood, obtained on day 0 of AZD1222 vaccination. Receptors originate from an adult in good health. CDR3s include the opening cysteine and the closing phenylalanine or tryptophan. The D gene is left open where the match is weak. Expanded clones get a size class; other rows say once, few or many, or leave the size out.

v_gene: TRBV5-1
d_gene: NA
j_gene: TRBJ1-1
abundance: NA
CDR3nt: TGCGCCAGCAGCTTGGGACGGTACACTGAAGCTTTCTTT
CDR3aa: CASSLGRYTEAFF

v_gene: TRBV7-8
d_gene: TRBD1
j_gene: TRBJ1-1
abundance: NA
CDR3nt: TGTGCCAGCAGCCTACGGGAGGGACAGCACACTGAAGCTTTCTTT
CDR3aa: CASSLREGQHTEAFF

v_gene: TRBV6-5
d_gene: NA
j_gene: TRBJ1-6
abundance: NA
CDR3nt: TGTGCCAGCAGGTACTACAGGGTATCTGGAACTTCACCCCTCCACTTT
CDR3aa: CASRYYRVSGTSPLHF

v_gene: TRBV7-7
d_gene: NA
j_gene: TRBJ2-3
abundance: NA
CDR3nt: TGTGCTAGCAGCTTTGGGGACCGCGGGACAGATACGCAGTATTTT
CDR3aa: CASSFGDRGTDTQYF

v_gene: TRBV19
d_gene: NA
j_gene: TRBJ2-7
abundance: NA
CDR3nt: TGTGCCAGTAGTATCTTCCTCGCTACGAGGTACGAGCAGTACTTC
CDR3aa: CASSIFLATRYEQYF

v_gene: TRBV5-1
d_gene: TRBD1
j_gene: TRBJ1-2
abundance: once
CDR3nt: TGCGCCAGCAGCTTGCTAGGGGGCGACAACTATGGCTACACCTTC
CDR3aa: CASSLLGGDNYGYTF

v_gene: TRBV19
d_gene: NA
j_gene: TRBJ1-2
abundance: NA
CDR3nt: TGTGCCAGTAGTATTGGCCCGGGCCGCTATGGCTACACCTTC
CDR3aa: CASSIGPGRYGYTF

v_gene: TRBV29-1
d_gene: NA
j_gene: TRBJ1-1
abundance: NA
CDR3nt: TGCAGCGTTGCGTTGACCGGGATGAACACTGAAGCTTTCTTT
CDR3aa: CSVALTGMNTEAFF

v_gene: TRBV9
d_gene: TRBD1
j_gene: TRBJ2-7
abundance: NA
CDR3nt: TGTGCCAGCAGCGTAGGTCTTACAGGGGTCCACGAGCAGTACTTC
CDR3aa: CASSVGLTGVHEQYF

v_gene: TRBV9
d_gene: NA
j_gene: TRBJ1-1
abundance: NA
CDR3nt: TGTGCCAGCAGCGTAGGCGGGGGAGAGAGCGCTGAAGCTTTCTTT
CDR3aa: CASSVGGGESAEAFF

v_gene: TRBV9
d_gene: TRBD1
j_gene: TRBJ1-1
abundance: NA
CDR3nt: TGTGCCAGCAGCGGGTGGAAGGGGGCTGACACTGAAGCTTTCTTT
CDR3aa: CASSGWKGADTEAFF

v_gene: TRBV28
d_gene: TRBD1
j_gene: TRBJ2-5
abundance: NA
CDR3nt: TGTGCCAGCAGTCAGGACCGGGACAGGGTATCAGAGACCCAGTACTTC
CDR3aa: CASSQDRDRVSETQYF

v_gene: TRBV3-1/TRBV3-2
d_gene: TRBD1
j_gene: TRBJ1-1
abundance: NA
CDR3nt: TGTGCCAGCAGCCAACCACGGACAGGGTCTGAAGCTTTCTTT
CDR3aa: CASSQPRTGSEAFF

v_gene: TRBV7-9
d_gene: NA
j_gene: TRBJ2-7
abundance: NA
CDR3nt: TGTGCCAGCAGCTGGACAGACTACGAGCAGTACTTC
CDR3aa: CASSWTDYEQYF

v_gene: TRBV5-4
d_gene: TRBD2
j_gene: TRBJ2-3
abundance: NA
CDR3nt: TGTGCCAGCAGCTCCGCTACCCAACTAGCGGGAAGCACAGATACGCAGTATTTT
CDR3aa: CASSSATQLAGSTDTQYF

v_gene: TRBV19
d_gene: NA
j_gene: TRBJ2-2
abundance: NA
CDR3nt: TGTGCCAGTACTGGACAAGTGAACACCGGGGAGCTGTTTTTT
CDR3aa: CASTGQVNTGELFF

v_gene: TRBV5-3
d_gene: NA
j_gene: TRBJ2-7
abundance: NA
CDR3nt: TGTGCCAGAAACTACCGATCCGGGACCAGACCCTACGAGCAGTACTTC
CDR3aa: CARNYRSGTRPYEQYF

v_gene: TRBV5-1
d_gene: NA
j_gene: TRBJ2-3
abundance: NA
CDR3nt: TGCGCCAGCAGCTTGGGGCCTTCTACCACAGATACGCAGTATTTT
CDR3aa: CASSLGPSTTDTQYF

v_gene: TRBV15
d_gene: NA
j_gene: TRBJ2-1
abundance: NA
CDR3nt: TGTGCCACCAGCAGAGAGAAAGCAAACAATGAGCAGTTCTTC
CDR3aa: CATSREKANNEQFF

v_gene: TRBV27
d_gene: NA
j_gene: TRBJ2-2
abundance: NA
CDR3nt: TGTGCCAGCAGTTTTAGTGTCCCCCGGACAGACTACACCGGGGAGCTGTTTTTT
CDR3aa: CASSFSVPRTDYTGELFF

v_gene: TRBV9
d_gene: NA
j_gene: TRBJ2-2
abundance: NA
CDR3nt: TGTGCCAGCAGCGTTTGGGACAACGGGGAGCTGTTTTTT
CDR3aa: CASSVWDNGELFF

v_gene: TRBV12-3/TRBV12-4
d_gene: NA
j_gene: TRBJ1-1
abundance: NA
CDR3nt: TGTGCCAGCAGTCCCGACAGGGAAGCTTTCTTT
CDR3aa: CASSPDREAFF

v_gene: TRBV19
d_gene: TRBD1
j_gene: TRBJ2-2
abundance: NA
CDR3nt: TGTGCCACCCACCTCACAGGGGGTTCGAACACCGGGGAGCTGTTTTTT
CDR3aa: CATHLTGGSNTGELFF

v_gene: TRBV19
d_gene: TRBD2
j_gene: TRBJ2-7
abundance: NA
CDR3nt: TGTGCCAGTAGTGGACTAGCGGGCTCCTACGAGCAGTACTTC
CDR3aa: CASSGLAGSYEQYF

v_gene: TRBV15
d_gene: NA
j_gene: TRBJ2-7
abundance: NA
CDR3nt: TGTGCCACCAGCAGAGCTCGCGAGCAGTACTTC
CDR3aa: CATSRAREQYF

v_gene: TRBV5-8
d_gene: NA
j_gene: TRBJ1-2
abundance: NA
CDR3nt: TGTGCCAGCAGCTTGGGCAGGGCCGATGGCTACACCTTC
CDR3aa: CASSLGRADGYTF

v_gene: TRBV19
d_gene: TRBD1
j_gene: TRBJ2-7
abundance: NA
CDR3nt: TGTGCCAGTAGTACGGGACAGGGGGCAGTCGAGCAGTACTTC
CDR3aa: CASSTGQGAVEQYF

v_gene: TRBV19
d_gene: TRBD1
j_gene: TRBJ1-4
abundance: NA
CDR3nt: TGTGCCAGTAGTACCTCCGGACAGGGGAGAGGAGAAAAACTGTTTTTT
CDR3aa: CASSTSGQGRGEKLFF